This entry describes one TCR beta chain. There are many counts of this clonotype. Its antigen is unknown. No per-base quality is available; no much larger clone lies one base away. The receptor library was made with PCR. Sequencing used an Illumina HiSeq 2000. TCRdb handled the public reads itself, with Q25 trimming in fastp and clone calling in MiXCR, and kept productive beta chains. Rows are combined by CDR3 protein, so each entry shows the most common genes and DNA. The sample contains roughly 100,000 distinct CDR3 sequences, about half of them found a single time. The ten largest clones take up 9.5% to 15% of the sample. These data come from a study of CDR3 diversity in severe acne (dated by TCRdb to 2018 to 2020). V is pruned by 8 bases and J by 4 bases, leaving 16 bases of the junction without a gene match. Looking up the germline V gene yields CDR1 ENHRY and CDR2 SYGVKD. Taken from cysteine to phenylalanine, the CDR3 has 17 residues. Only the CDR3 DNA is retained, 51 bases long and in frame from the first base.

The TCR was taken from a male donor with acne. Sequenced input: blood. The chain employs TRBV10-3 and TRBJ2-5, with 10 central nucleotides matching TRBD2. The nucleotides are TGTGCCATCCGACCGGGACTAGCGAGTGTGAGTGGAGAGACCCAGTACTTC. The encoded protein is CAIRPGLASVSGETQYF.